The present entry profiles one TCR beta chain with its context. Trimming removed 6 bases at V and 0 bases at J, with 12 bases between. This CDR3 comprises 15 residues. Germline CDR1 is SNHLY and CDR2 is FYNNEI. This entry is derived from a study of blood T cell repertoires in COVID-19. This table comes from immunoSEQ multiplex PCR, and its TCRdb copy is limited to in-frame clones, with some not included. This table has 200,000 to 250,000 clones, less than 90% appearing once. This chain uses TRBV2 with TRBJ1-5; unclear D gene. The sequenced sample was peripheral blood. The clonotype comes from a man between 35 and 55 years old with active or convalescent COVID-19. CDR3 DNA: TGTGCCAGCAGCCCCGCGGAGGTTAGCAATCAGCCCCAGCATTTT. It codes for CASSPAEVSNQPQHF.